The 22 T cell receptor beta chains given below trace back to one sample, sequenced in a study of vaccination effects on CD4 cells after COVID-19. CD4+ T cell isolation took place after 10 days of culture. Each participant was administered two doses of either the BNT162b2 or the mRNA-1273 vaccine. The data were produced by immunoSEQ multiplex PCR, yet TCRdb's version contains in-frame clones alone and is incomplete. Here the sample spans more than 60,000 clones, roughly 81% being singletons. Their antigen targets remain unknown. Sequenced here: CD4+ T cells from PBMCs cultured without peptide, sampled after COVID-19 vaccination. These receptors all come from a human donor who received a COVID-19 vaccine.

The genes are TRBV28 and TRBJ1-2; perhaps TRBD1 as D (5 bases). Per the germline V gene, CDR1 is MDHEN and CDR2 is SYDVKM. The CDR3 spans 15 residues. Trimming removed 6 bases at V and 4 bases at J, with 18 bases between. The CDR3 region is CASSPSRDGRYGYTF. As DNA, the CDR3 is TGTGCCAGCAGCCCTTCAAGGGACGGCCGCTATGGCTACACCTTC.

The chain recombines TRBV9 with TRBJ2-1, with TRBD2 identical over 15 bases. Germline V lookup: CDR1 SGDLS, CDR2 YYNGEE. J was trimmed by 1 base and V by 0 bases; bases with no gene match: 8. This CDR3 is 20 amino acids long. CDR3 loop: CASSVARGLAGGRSYNEQFF. CDR3 DNA: TGTGCCAGCAGCGTAGCTAGGGGACTAGCGGGGGGTCGATCCTACAATGAGCAGTTCTTC. Full variable domain (missing parts from reference TRBV9 and TRBJ2-1): DSGVTQTPKHLITATGQRVTLRCSPRSGDLSVYWYQQSLDQGLQFLIQYYNGEERAKGNILERFSAQQFPDLHSELNLSSLELGDSALYFCASSVARGLAGGRSYNEQFFGPGTRLTVL.

The genes are TRBV7-6 and TRBJ2-1; 7 bases line up with TRBD1. The trim removed 6 bases at V and 9 bases at J, leaving 11 bases unmatched. Germline CDR1 SGHVS, CDR2 FNYEAQ. CDR3 length equals 14 residues. As DNA, the CDR3 is TGTGCCAGCAGTCCCCGGACAGGTCCACCTGAGCAGTTCTTC. It yields the protein CASSPRTGPPEQFF.

The chain uses TRBV9 and TRBJ2-3; D remains unclear. The CDR3 runs 14 residues. Germline V gene lookup returns CDR1 SGDLS and CDR2 YYNGEE. V was pared by 4 bases and J by 1 base, with 10 bases between. The CDR3 coding sequence is TGTGCCAGCAGCCCTCAGTCCCGCACAGATACGCAGTATTTT. Amino acid sequence: CASSPQSRTDTQYF.

The rearrangement links TRBV18 to TRBJ1-6, with D possibly being TRBD1 (5 bases). Deletions cut 3 bases from V and 9 bases from J, with 9 bases between. CDR3 length equals 13 residues. CDR1 is KGHSH, CDR2 LQKENI, per germline. CDR3 sequence reads: CASSPERGSPLHF. In DNA, the CDR3 is TGTGCCAGCTCACCCGAGAGGGGTTCACCCCTCCACTTT.

The chain combines TRBV19 with TRBJ1-5, with D possibly TRBD1 on 6 matching bases. There are 16 residues in the CDR3. Trimming took off 4 bases at V and 5 bases at J, with 18 bases between the two ends. Germline-derived CDR1 and CDR2 are LNHDA and SQIVND (reference sequence). The CDR3 DNA sequence: TGTGCCAGTAGTACTAGGACGGCGAGGGGGGATCAGCCCCAGCATTTT. This sequence encodes CASSTRTARGDQPQHF.

The rearrangement uses TRBV6-6 and TRBJ2-7, with 7 nucleotides matching TRBD1. This CDR3 is built from 13 residues. Germline CDR1 reads MNHNY; CDR2 reads SVGAGI (reference sequence). V trimming: 4 bases; J trimming: 5 bases; junction bases outside the gene matches: 5. The CDR3 reads CASSWAGGNEQYV. The CDR3 DNA reads as TGTGCCAGCAGTTGGGCAGGGGGAAACGAGCAGTACGTC.

The chain links TRBV24-1 to TRBJ1-4; D possibly corresponds to TRBD1 (6 bases). Trimming pared 3 bases from V and 10 bases from J, leaving 17 bases between. The CDR3 sequence is 15 residues long. The germline CDR1 and CDR2 sequences are KGHDR and SFDVKD. The CDR3 protein is CATSDHRGPDGKLFF. In nucleotides, the CDR3 is TGTGCCACCAGTGATCACCGGGGGCCGGATGGAAAACTGTTTTTT.

Only a few counts were recorded for this clone. The chain carries TRBV7-9 and TRBJ2-2, with TRBD1 matching 8 bases. J lost 7 bases, V lost 7 bases, and 8 bases had no gene match. Germline CDR1 reads SEHNR; CDR2 reads FQNEAQ (reference sequence). The CDR3 length is 14 residues. In nucleotides, the CDR3 is TGTGCCAGCACCACAGGACAGGGTATCGGGGAGCTGTTTTTT. Translated, it gives CASTTGQGIGELFF.

The V call is TRBV29-1, the J call TRBJ1-2; TRBD1 agrees at 7 bases. CDR1 is SQVTM, CDR2 ANQGSEA, per germline. The CDR3 has 16 amino acids. Unmatched junction bases numbered 16, after V lost 4 bases and J lost 5 bases. The CDR3 reads CSVVLGFVGTAYGYTF. CDR3 nucleotides: TGCAGCGTTGTTCTGGGGTTCGTTGGGACAGCTTATGGCTACACCTTC.

The CDR3 sequence: CASSLVGATDTQYF. Here the CDR3 DNA reads TGTGCCAGCAGCTTGGTCGGGGCAACAGATACGCAGTATTTT. The chain combines TRBV5-5 with TRBJ2-3, with D tentatively TRBD1 or TRBD2 (5 bases each). Trimming removed 0 bases at V and 3 bases at J, with 8 bases between. Germline loops: CDR1 SGHKS, CDR2 YYEKEE (reference sequence). The CDR3 consists of 14 residues.

This chain connects TRBV11-2 to TRBJ2-2; D uncertain. Trimming removed 5 bases from V and 4 bases from J, with 11 bases in between. This CDR3 is built from 14 residues. CDR1 is SGHAT and CDR2 is FQNNGV in the germline V gene. In DNA, the CDR3 is TGTGCCAGCAGCCGTCTAGTTGTCACCGGGGAGCTGTTTTTT. Its translation: CASSRLVVTGELFF.

The chain joins TRBV4-1 to TRBJ1-3; D call uncertain. The CDR3 totals 17 residues. Trimming removed 0 bases at V and 0 bases at J, with 12 bases between. Looked up from germline, CDR1 is MGHRA and CDR2 is YSYEKL. Written as DNA, the CDR3 is TGCGCCAGCAGCCAAGATCGCAGAACCAACTCTGGAAACACCATATATTTT. Translating it yields CASSQDRRTNSGNTIYF.

The chain couples TRBV2 to TRBJ1-5, with 7 bases that match TRBD1. Germline CDR1 and CDR2: SNHLY and FYNNEI. Trimming at V came to 8 bases and at J to 2 bases, leaving 3 bases not matched to a gene. The length of the CDR3 is 13 residues. The CDR3 sequence is CASGGTGNQPQHF. As DNA, the CDR3 is TGTGCCAGCGGTGGGACAGGCAATCAGCCCCAGCATTTT.

The chain couples TRBV30 to TRBJ1-5; 9 bases are a match to TRBD1. This CDR3 spans 13 amino acids. Germline V CDR1 and CDR2: GTSNPN, SVGIG (reference sequence). Trimming removed 4 bases from V and 6 bases from J; junction bases left unmatched: 4. DNA of the CDR3: TGTGCCTGGAACAGGGGGCTGGGTCAGCCCCAGCATTTT. It specifies CAWNRGLGQPQHF.

The chain links TRBV11-2 to TRBJ1-1, with TRBD1 matching 10 bases. Trimming at V came to 7 bases and at J to 8 bases, leaving 13 bases not matched to a gene. Germline-derived CDR1 and CDR2 are SGHAT and FQNNGV. This CDR3 has 15 amino acids. In DNA form, the CDR3 reads TGTGCCAGCACCATGGTCCCGGGACAGGGGACCGAAGCTTTCTTT. Its translation is CASTMVPGQGTEAFF.

The rearrangement joins TRBV18 to TRBJ2-2, with D perhaps matching TRBD1 (6 bases). V was pared by 4 bases and J by 0 bases, with 12 bases between. CDR1 and CDR2 from the germline V gene are KGHSH and LQKENI. The CDR3 sequence is 16 residues long. Written as DNA, the CDR3 is TGTGCCAGCTCACAATCACAGGGAACGAACACCGGGGAGCTGTTTTTT. This encodes CASSQSQGTNTGELFF.

J is TRBJ2-5 and V is TRBV7-6, with D possibly being TRBD1 (5 bases). CDR1 is SGHVS, CDR2 FNYEAQ, per germline. V lost 5 bases, J lost 1 base, and 8 bases lay in between. The CDR3 spans 13 residues. The CDR3 loop reads CASSTGLQETQYF. The CDR3, as DNA: TGTGCCAGCAGCACAGGCCTCCAAGAGACCCAGTACTTC.

The chain uses TRBV5-5 and TRBJ1-1; D is ambiguous. CDR1 and CDR2 (germline): SGHKS, YYEKEE (reference sequence). The CDR3 loop spans 14 amino acids. V was shortened by 4 bases and J by 0 bases, with 10 bases between the two germline ends. The CDR3 nucleotides are TGTGCCAGCAGCCAGTCAGGCCTGAACACTGAAGCTTTCTTT. Amino acid sequence: CASSQSGLNTEAFF. Based on the CDR3 plus reference TRBV5-5 and TRBJ1-1, the full variable domain is DAGVTQSPTHLIKTRGQQVTLRCSPISGHKSVSWYQQVLGQGPQFIFQYYEKEERGRGNFPDRFSARQFPNYSSELNVNALLLGDSALYLCASSQSGLNTEAFFGQGTRLTVV.

This clone was counted only a few times. The CDR3 reads CASSLGGLAGGRNEQFF. The CDR3 coding sequence is TGTGCCAGCAGCTTAGGTGGACTAGCGGGGGGTAGGAATGAGCAGTTCTTC. V gene TRBV11-3 combines with J gene TRBJ2-1, with 14 bases identical to TRBD2. V was clipped by 1 base and J by 7 bases; unmatched bases: 6. This CDR3 spans 17 amino acids. Germline-derived CDR1 and CDR2 are SGHNT and YENEEA.

In its sample, this clone was seen a few times. The rearrangement links TRBV19 to TRBJ2-7; the match to TRBD1 covers 7 bases. This CDR3 contains 15 residues. J was trimmed by 4 bases and V by 6 bases; bases with no gene match: 12. Germline V gives CDR1 LNHDA, CDR2 SQIVND (reference sequence). The DNA for the CDR3 is TGTGCCAGTAGCACTGACCGGGACAGCGCTTACGAGCAGTACGTC. Its translation: CASSTDRDSAYEQYV.

J is TRBJ2-5 and V is TRBV3-1 (or the pseudogene TRBV3-2), with a possible D match to TRBD1 (5 bases). With 0 bases removed from V and 5 bases from J, the gap between germline ends came to 19 bases. This CDR3 is 17 amino acids long. The germline gives CDR1 LGHDT, CDR2 YNNKEL (reference sequence). As DNA, the CDR3 is TGTGCCAGCAGCCAAGATTTAACGGCAGGGTTCGTGGAGACCCAGTACTTC. Translation: CASSQDLTAGFVETQYF.